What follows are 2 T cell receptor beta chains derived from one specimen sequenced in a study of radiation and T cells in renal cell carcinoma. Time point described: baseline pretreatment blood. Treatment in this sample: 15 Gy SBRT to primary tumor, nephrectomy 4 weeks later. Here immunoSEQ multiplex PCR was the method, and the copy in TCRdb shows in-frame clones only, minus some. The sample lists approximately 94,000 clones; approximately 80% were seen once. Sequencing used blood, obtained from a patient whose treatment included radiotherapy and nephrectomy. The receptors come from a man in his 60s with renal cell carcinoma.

The CDR3 region has the DNA TGCGCCAGCTCCCCGGGAGCAGGGTCCTACCTTCTAAACACCGGGGAGCTGTTTTTT. Translation gives CASSPGAGSYLLNTGELFF. The V call is TRBV5-1, the J call TRBJ2-2; tentative D call: TRBD2 (6 bases). The CDR3 is made up of 19 amino acids. V was cut by 7 bases and J by 2 bases, with 27 bases left in between. CDR1 SGHRS and CDR2 YFSETQ come from the germline V gene. The full variable domain, completed using reference TRBV5-1 and TRBJ2-2, is KAGVTQTPRYLIKTRGQQVTLSCSPISGHRSVSWYQQTPGQGLQFLFEYFSETQRNKGNFPGRFSGRQFSNSRSEMNVSTLELGDSALYLCASSPGAGSYLLNTGELFFGEGSRLTVL.

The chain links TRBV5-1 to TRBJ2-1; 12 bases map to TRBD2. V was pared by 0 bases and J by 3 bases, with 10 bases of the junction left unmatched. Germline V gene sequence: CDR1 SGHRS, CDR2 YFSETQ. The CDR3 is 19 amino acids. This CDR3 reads CASSLDLAGGPGNYNEQFF. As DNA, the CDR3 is TGCGCCAGCAGCTTGGATCTAGCGGGAGGGCCGGGGAACTACAATGAGCAGTTCTTC.